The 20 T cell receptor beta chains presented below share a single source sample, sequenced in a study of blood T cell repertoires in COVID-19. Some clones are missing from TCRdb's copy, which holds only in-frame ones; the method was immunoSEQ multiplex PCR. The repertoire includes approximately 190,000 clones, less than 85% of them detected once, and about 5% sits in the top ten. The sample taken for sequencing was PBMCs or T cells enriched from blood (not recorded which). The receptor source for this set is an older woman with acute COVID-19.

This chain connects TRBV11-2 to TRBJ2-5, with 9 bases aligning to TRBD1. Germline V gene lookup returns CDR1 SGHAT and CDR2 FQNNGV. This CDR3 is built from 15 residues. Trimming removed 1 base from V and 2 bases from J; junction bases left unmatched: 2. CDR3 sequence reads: CASSLGGQGQETQYF. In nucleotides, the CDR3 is TGTGCCAGCAGCTTAGGGGGACAGGGACAAGAGACCCAGTACTTC.

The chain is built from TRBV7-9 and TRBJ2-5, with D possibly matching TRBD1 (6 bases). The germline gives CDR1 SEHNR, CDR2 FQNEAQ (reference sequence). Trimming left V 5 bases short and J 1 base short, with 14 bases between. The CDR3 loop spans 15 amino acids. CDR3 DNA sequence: TGTGCCAGCAGCGGTCGCAGGGGTACCCAAGAGACCCAGTACTTC. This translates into CASSGRRGTQETQYF.

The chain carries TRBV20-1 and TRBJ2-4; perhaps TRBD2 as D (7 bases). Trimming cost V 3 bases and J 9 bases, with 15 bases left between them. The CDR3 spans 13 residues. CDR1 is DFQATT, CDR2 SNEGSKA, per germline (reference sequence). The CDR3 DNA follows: TGCAGTGCTAGTGACACAGGGAGGGTCATTCAGTACTTC. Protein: CSASDTGRVIQYF.

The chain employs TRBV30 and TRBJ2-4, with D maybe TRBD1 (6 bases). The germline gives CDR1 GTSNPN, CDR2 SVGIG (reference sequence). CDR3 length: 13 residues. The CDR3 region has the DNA TGTGCGCGCACCGAGCAGGGGTTTAGCATTCAGTACTTC. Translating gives CARTEQGFSIQYF.

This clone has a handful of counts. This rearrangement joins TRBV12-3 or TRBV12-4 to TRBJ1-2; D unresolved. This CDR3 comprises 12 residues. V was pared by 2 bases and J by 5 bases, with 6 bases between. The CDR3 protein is CASSLPGYGYTF. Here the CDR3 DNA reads TGTGCCAGCAGTTTACCCGGGTATGGCTACACCTTC.

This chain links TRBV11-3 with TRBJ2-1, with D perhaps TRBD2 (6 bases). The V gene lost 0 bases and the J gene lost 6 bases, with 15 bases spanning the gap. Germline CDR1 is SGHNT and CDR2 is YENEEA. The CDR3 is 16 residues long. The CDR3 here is CASSLESLGSGNEQFF. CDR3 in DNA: TGTGCCAGCAGCTTAGAATCCCTCGGGAGTGGCAATGAGCAGTTCTTC.

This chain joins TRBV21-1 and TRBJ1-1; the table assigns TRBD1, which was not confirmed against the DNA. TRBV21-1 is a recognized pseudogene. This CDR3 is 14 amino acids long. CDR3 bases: TGTGCCACAGGGGGATGGGGGGCGCTTACTGAAGCTTTCTTT. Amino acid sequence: CATGGWGALTEAFF.

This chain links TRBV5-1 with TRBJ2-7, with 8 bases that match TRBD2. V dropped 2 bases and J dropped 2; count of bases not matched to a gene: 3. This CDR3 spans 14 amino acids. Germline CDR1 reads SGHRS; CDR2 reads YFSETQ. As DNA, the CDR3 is TGCGCCAGCAGCTTCACTAGCGGCCCCTACGAGCAGTACTTC. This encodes CASSFTSGPYEQYF.

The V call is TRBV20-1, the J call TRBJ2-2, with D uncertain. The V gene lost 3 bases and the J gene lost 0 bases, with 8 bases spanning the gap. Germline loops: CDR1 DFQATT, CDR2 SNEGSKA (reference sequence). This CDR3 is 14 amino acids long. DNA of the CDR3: TGCAGTGCTAGTCCCGGTTCGAACACCGGGGAGCTGTTTTTT. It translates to CSASPGSNTGELFF.

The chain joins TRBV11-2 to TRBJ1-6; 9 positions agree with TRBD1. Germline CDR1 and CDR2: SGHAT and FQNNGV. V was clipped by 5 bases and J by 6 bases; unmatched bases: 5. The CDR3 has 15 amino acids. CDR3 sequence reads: CASSPQGAGNSPLHF. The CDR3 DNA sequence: TGTGCCAGCAGCCCACAGGGGGCTGGTAATTCACCCCTCCACTTT. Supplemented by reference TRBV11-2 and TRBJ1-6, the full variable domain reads EAGVAQSPRYKIIEKRQSVAFWCNPISGHATLYWYQQILGQGPKLLIQFQNNGVVDDSQLPKDRFSAERLKGVDSTLKIQPAKLEDSAVYLCASSPQGAGNSPLHFGNGTRLTVT.

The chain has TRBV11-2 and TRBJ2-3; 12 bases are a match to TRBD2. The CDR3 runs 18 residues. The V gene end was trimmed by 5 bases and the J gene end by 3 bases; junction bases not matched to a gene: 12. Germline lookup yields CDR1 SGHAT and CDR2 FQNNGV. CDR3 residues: CASSTIRRLAGGTDTQYF. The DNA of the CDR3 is TGTGCCAGCAGCACCATCAGAAGGCTAGCGGGGGGGACAGATACGCAGTATTTT.

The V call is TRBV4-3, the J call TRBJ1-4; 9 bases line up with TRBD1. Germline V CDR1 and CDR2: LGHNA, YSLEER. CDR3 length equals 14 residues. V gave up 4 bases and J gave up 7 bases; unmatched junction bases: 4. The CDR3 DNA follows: TGCGCCAGCAGCCCAGACAGGGGGGTTGAAAAACTGTTTTTT. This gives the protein CASSPDRGVEKLFF.

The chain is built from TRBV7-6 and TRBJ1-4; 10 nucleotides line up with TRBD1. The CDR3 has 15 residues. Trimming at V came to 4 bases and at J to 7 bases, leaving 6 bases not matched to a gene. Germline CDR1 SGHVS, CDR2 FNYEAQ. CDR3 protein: CASSWRQGAGEKLFF. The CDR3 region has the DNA TGTGCCAGCAGCTGGAGACAGGGGGCAGGTGAAAAACTGTTTTTT. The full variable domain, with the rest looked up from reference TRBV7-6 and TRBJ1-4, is GAGVSQSPRYKVTKRGQDVALRCDPISGHVSLYWYRQALGQGPEFLTYFNYEAQQDKSGLPNDRFSAERPEGSISTLTIQRTEQRDSAMYRCASSWRQGAGEKLFFGSGTQLSVL.

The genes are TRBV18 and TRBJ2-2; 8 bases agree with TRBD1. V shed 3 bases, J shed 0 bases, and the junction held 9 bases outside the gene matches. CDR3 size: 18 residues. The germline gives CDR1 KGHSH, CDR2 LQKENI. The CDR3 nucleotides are TGTGCCAGCTCACCTAACCCGACAGGGGCTACGAACACCGGGGAGCTGTTTTTT. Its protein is CASSPNPTGATNTGELFF.

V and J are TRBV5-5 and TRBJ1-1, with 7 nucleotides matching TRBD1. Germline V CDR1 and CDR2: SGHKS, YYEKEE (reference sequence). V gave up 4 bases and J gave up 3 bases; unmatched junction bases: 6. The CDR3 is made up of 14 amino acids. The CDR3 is CASSITTGDTEAFF. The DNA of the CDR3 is TGTGCCAGCAGCATAACTACAGGGGACACTGAAGCTTTCTTT.

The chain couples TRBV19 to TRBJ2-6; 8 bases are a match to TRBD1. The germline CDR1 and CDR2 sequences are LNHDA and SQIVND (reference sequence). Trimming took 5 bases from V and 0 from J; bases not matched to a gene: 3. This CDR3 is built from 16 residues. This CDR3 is CASSRDRFSGANVLTF. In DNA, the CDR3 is TGTGCCAGTAGTCGGGACAGGTTCTCTGGGGCCAACGTCCTGACTTTC.

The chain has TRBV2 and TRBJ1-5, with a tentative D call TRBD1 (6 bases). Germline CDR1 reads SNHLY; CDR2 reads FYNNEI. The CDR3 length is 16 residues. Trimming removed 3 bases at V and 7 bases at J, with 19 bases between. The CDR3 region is CASSDWNGGQGQPQHF. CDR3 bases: TGTGCCAGCAGTGATTGGAACGGGGGGCAGGGACAGCCCCAGCATTTT. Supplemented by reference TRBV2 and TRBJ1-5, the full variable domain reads EPEVTQTPSHQVTQMGQEVILRCVPISNHLYFYWYRQILGQKVEFLVSFYNNEISEKSEIFDDQFSVERPDGSNFTLKIRSTKLEDSAMYFCASSDWNGGQGQPQHFGDGTRLSIL.

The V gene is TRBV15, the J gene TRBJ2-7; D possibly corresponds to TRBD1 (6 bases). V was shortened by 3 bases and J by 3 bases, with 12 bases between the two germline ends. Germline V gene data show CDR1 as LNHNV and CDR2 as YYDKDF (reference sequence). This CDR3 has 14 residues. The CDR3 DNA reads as TGTGCCACCAGCAGTACAGGGTTAGACTACGAGCAGTACTTC. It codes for CATSSTGLDYEQYF.

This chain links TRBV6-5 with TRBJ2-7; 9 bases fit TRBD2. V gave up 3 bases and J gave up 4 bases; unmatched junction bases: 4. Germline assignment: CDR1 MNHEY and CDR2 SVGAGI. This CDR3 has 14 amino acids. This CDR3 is CASSYRAGGYEQYV. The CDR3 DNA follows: TGTGCCAGCAGTTATCGAGCGGGGGGTTACGAGCAGTACGTC.

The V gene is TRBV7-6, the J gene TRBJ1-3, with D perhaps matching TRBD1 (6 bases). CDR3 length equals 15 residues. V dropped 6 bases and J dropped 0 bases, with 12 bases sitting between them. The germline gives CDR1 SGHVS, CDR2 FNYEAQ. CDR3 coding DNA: TGTGCCAGCAGATCAGGACAGAGCTCTGGAAACACCATATATTTT. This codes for CASRSGQSSGNTIYF.